This TCR beta chain was captured by sequencing in a study of CXCR3-negative and CXCR3-positive naive CD8 T cells. Findings of the study overall: For CXCR3-positive naive cells, TRB CDR3s were more hydrophobic than those of CXCR3-negative naive cells.

UMI-labeled 5' RACE yielded the TRB cDNA libraries. TCRdb re-called the 5' RACE reads, yielding one record per CDR3 amino acid sequence without DNA. The listing contains about 89,000 distinct CDR3 sequences. Within the CD8+ T cell compartment, naive cells were CD45RO-CCR7+CD27+CD95-. As concerns this clonotype: Its antigen remains unknown.

The source of this sequence is a human donor in good health. Some clones in this sample may be carry-over from other donors' samples. Material: naive CXCR3+ CD8+ T cells from blood. Subset in this sample: CD45RO-CCR7+CD27+CD95- naive CD8+ T cells expressing CXCR3 (TNR3+).

This CDR3 reads CSVENGTKRYNEQFF. The V call is TRBV20-1, the J call TRBJ2-1; with no DNA, the TCRdb D assignment of TRBD2 cannot be verified. The CDR3 loop spans 15 amino acids. The germline V gene has CDR1 DFQATT and CDR2 SNEGSKA (reference sequence).